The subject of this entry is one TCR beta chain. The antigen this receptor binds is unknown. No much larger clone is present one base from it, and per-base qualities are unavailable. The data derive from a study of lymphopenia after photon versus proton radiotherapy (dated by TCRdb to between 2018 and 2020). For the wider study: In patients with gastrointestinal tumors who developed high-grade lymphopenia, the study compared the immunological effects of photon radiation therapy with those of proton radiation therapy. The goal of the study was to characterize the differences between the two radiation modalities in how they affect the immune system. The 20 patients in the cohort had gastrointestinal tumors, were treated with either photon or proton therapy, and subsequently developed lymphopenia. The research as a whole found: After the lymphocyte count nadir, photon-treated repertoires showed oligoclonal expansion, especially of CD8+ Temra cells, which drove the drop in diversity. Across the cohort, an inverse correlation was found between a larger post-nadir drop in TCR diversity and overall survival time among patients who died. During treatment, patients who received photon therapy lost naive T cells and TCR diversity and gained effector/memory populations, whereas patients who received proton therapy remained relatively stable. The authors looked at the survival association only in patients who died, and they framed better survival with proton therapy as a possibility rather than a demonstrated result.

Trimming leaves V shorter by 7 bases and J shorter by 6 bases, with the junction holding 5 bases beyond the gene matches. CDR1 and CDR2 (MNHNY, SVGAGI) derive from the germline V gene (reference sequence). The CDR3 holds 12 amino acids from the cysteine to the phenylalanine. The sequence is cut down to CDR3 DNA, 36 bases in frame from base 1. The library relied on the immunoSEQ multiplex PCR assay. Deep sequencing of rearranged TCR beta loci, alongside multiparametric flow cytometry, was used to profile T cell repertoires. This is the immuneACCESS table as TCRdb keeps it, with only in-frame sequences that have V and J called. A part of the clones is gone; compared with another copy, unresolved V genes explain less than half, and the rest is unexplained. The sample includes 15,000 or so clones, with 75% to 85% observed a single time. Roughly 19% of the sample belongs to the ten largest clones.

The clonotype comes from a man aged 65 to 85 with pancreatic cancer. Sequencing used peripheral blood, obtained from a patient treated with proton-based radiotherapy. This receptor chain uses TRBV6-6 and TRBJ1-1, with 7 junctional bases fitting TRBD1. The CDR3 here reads CASTTGQSEAFF. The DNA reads TGTGCCAGCACCACGGGACAGTCTGAAGCTTTCTTT.